This TCR beta chain was recovered during a study of cytomegalovirus exposure and HLA in healthy donors. The study's findings and limits: It was 160 or so TCR beta chains that were listed as cytomegalovirus-associated.

Assay: immunoSEQ multiplex PCR; the TCRdb copy retains only in-frame clones and omits some. Of about 49,000 clones in the sample, around 94% were seen once. Note on this clone: The antigen is unknown.

This sequence was found in a man aged 18 to 30 in good health and CMV-seronegative. The specimen was PBMCs.

The CDR3 DNA follows: TGTGCCAGAAGCCCGCTGGGCACGCACAACTCGCAAGAGACCCAGTACTTC. As protein: CARSPLGTHNSQETQYF. The chain carries TRBV5-3 and TRBJ2-5; D unresolved. TRBV5-3 is flagged as an ORF with uncertain function. V lost 4 bases to trimming and J lost 2 bases, with 21 bases between them. This CDR3 contains 17 residues.